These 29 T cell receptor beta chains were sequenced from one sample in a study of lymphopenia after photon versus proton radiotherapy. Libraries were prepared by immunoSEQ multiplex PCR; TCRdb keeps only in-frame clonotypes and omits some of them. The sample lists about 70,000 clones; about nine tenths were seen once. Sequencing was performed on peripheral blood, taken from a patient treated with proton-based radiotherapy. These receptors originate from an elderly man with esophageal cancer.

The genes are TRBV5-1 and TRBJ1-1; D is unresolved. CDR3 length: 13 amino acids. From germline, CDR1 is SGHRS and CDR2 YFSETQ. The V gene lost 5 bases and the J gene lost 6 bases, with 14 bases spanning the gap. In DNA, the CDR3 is TGCGCCAGCAGTCTCCTTCGCGAGGCTGAAGCTTTCTTT. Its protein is CASSLLREAEAFF.

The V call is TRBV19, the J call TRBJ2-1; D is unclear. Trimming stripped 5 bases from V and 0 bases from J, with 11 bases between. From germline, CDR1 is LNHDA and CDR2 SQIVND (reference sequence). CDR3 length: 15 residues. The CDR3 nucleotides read TGTGCCAGTAGTCCAGTCTTCAGCTCCTACAATGAGCAGTTCTTC. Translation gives CASSPVFSSYNEQFF.

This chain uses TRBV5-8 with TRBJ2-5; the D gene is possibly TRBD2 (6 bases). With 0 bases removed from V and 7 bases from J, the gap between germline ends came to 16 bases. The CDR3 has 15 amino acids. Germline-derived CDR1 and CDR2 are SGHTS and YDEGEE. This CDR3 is CASSLGWDSGVTQYF. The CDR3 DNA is TGTGCCAGCAGCTTGGGTTGGGACTCGGGAGTGACCCAGTACTTC.

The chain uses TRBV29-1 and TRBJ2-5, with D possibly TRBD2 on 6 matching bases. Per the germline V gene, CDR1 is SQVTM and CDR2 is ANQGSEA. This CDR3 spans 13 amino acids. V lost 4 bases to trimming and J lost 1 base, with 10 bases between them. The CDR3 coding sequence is TGCAGCGTTGGGGCGGGACTCCAAGAGACCCAGTACTTC. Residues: CSVGAGLQETQYF.

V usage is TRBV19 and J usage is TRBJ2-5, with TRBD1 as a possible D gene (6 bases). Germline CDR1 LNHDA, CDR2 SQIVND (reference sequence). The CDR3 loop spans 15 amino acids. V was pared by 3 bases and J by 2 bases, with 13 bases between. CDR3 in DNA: TGTGCCAGTAGTATTACACAGGGCCCGCAAGAGACCCAGTACTTC. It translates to CASSITQGPQETQYF.

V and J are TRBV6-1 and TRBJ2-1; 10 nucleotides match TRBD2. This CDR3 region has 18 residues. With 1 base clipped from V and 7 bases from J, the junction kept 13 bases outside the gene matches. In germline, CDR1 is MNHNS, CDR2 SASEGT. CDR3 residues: CASSEVGLAGVQRNEQFF. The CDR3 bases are TGTGCCAGCAGTGAAGTAGGGCTAGCGGGAGTCCAACGGAATGAGCAGTTCTTC.

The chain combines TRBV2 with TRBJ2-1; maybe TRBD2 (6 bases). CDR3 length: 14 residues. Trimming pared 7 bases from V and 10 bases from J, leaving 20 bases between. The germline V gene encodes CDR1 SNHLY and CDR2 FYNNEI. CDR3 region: CASTQETGTGEQFF. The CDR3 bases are TGTGCCAGCACCCAAGAGACCGGGACTGGGGAGCAGTTCTTC.

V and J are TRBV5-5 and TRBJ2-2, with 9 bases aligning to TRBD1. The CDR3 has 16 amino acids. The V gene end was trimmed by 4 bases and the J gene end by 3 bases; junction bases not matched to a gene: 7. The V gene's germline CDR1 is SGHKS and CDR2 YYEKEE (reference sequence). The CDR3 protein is CASSHGGTGHTGELFF. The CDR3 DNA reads TGTGCCAGCAGCCATGGCGGGACAGGGCACACCGGGGAGCTGTTTTTT. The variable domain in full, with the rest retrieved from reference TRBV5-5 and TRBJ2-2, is DAGVTQSPTHLIKTRGQQVTLRCSPISGHKSVSWYQQVLGQGPQFIFQYYEKEERGRGNFPDRFSARQFPNYSSELNVNALLLGDSALYLCASSHGGTGHTGELFFGEGSRLTVL.

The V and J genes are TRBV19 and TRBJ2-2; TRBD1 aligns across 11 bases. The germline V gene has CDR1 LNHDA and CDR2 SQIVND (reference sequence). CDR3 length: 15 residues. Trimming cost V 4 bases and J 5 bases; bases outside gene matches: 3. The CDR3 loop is CASSTGQGGTGELFF. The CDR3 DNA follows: TGTGCCAGTAGTACGGGACAGGGGGGTACCGGGGAGCTGTTTTTT. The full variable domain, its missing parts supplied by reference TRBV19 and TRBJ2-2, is DGGITQSPKYLFRKEGQNVTLSCEQNLNHDAMYWYRQDPGQGLRLIYYSQIVNDFQKGDIAEGYSVSREKKESFPLTVTSAQKNPTAFYLCASSTGQGGTGELFFGEGSRLTVL.

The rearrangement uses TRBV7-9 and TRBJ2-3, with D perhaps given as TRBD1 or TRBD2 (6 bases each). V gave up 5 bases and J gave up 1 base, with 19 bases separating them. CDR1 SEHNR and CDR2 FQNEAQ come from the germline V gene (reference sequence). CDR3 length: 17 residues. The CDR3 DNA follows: TGTGCCAGCAGCCCTTGGTTAGCGGCAGGGGGCACAGATACGCAGTATTTT. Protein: CASSPWLAAGGTDTQYF. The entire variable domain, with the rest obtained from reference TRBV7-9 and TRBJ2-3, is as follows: DTGVSQNPRHKITKRGQNVTFRCDPISEHNRLYWYRQTLGQGPEFLTYFQNEAQLEKSRLLSDRFSAERPKGSFSTLEIQRTEQGDSAMYLCASSPWLAAGGTDTQYFGPGTRLTVL.

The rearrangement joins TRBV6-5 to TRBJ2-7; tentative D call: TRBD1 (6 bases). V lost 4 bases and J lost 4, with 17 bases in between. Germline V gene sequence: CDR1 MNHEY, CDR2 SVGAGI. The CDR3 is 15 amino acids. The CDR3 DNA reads TGTGCCAGCAGTTCCAGGGGTCTCGGACAATACGAGCAGTACTTC. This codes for CASSSRGLGQYEQYF.

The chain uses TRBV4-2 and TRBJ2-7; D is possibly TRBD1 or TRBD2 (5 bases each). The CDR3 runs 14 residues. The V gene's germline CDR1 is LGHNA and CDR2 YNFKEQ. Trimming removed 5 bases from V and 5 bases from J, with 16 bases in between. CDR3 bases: TGTGCCAGCAGCTTAGTGCAGGGCGGGCACGAGCAGTACTTC. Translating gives CASSLVQGGHEQYF.

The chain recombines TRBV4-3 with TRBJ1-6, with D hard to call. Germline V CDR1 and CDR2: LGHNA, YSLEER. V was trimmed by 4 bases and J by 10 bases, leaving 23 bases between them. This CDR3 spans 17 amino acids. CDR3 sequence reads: CASSPEVTLLGISPLHF. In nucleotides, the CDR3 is TGCGCCAGCAGCCCGGAGGTTACTCTCCTCGGCATCTCACCCCTCCACTTT.

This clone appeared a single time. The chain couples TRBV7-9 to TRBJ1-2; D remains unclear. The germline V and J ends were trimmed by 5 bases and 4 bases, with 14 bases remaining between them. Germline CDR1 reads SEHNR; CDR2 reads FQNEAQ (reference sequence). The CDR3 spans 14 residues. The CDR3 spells CASSVSGIPYGYTF. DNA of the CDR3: TGTGCCAGCAGCGTTAGCGGGATCCCCTATGGCTACACCTTC. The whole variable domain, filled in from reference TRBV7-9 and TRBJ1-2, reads DTGVSQNPRHKITKRGQNVTFRCDPISEHNRLYWYRQTLGQGPEFLTYFQNEAQLEKSRLLSDRFSAERPKGSFSTLEIQRTEQGDSAMYLCASSVSGIPYGYTFGSGTRLTVV.

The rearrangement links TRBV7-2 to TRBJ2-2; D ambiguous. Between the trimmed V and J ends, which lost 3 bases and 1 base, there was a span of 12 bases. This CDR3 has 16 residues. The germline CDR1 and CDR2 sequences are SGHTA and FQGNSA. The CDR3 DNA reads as TGTGCCAGCAGCTTTGAGTCTAGAAGGAACACCGGGGAGCTGTTTTTT. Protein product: CASSFESRRNTGELFF.

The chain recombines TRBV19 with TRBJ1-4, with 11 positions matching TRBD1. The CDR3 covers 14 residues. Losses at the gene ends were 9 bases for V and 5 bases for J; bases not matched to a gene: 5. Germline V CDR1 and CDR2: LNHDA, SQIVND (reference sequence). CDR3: CASLDRGRNEKLFF. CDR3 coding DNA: TGTGCCAGCTTGGACAGGGGGCGAAATGAAAAACTGTTTTTT.

The CDR3 DNA follows: TGCGCCAGCAGCCAAGAGGGGGGAAAGACAGGGAGCGGCTCACCCCTCCACTTT. The encoded protein is CASSQEGGKTGSGSPLHF. The chain joins TRBV4-1 to TRBJ1-6, with 7 nucleotides matching TRBD1. The CDR3 is 18 amino acids. Germline V CDR1 and CDR2: MGHRA, YSYEKL. After removal of 0 bases from V and 10 bases from J, the junction contained 15 bases not matched to a gene.

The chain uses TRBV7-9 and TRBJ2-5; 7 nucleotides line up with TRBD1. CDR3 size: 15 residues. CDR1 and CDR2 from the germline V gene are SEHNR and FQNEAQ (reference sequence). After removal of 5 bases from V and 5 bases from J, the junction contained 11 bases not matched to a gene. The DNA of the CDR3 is TGTGCCAGCAGCGACGACAGGGCGCGCGGGGAGACCCAGTACTTC. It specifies CASSDDRARGETQYF.

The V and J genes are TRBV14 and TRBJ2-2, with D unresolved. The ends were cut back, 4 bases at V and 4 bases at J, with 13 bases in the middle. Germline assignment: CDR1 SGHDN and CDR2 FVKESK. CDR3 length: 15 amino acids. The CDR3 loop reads CASSPLSYITGELFF. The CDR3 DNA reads TGTGCCAGCAGCCCCTTAAGTTACATCACCGGGGAGCTGTTTTTT.

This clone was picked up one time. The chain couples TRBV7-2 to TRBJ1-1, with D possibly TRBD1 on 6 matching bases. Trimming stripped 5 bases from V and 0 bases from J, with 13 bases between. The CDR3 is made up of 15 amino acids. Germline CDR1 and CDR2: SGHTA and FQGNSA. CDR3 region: CASSQTGGLNTEAFF. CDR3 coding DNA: TGTGCCAGCAGCCAGACAGGAGGTCTGAACACTGAAGCTTTCTTT.

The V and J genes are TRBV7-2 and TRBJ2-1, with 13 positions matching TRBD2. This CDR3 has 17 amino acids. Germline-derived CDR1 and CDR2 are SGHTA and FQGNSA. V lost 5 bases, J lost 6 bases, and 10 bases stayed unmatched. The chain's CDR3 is CASSGAILAGGPNEQFF. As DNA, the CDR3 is TGTGCCAGCAGCGGAGCGATACTAGCGGGGGGGCCCAATGAGCAGTTCTTC.

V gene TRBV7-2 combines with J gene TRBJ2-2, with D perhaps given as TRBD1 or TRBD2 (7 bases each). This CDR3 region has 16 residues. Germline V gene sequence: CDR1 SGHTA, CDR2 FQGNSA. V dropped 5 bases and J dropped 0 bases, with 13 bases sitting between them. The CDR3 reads CASSTRGGANTGELFF. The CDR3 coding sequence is TGTGCCAGCAGCACCAGGGGGGGAGCGAACACCGGGGAGCTGTTTTTT.

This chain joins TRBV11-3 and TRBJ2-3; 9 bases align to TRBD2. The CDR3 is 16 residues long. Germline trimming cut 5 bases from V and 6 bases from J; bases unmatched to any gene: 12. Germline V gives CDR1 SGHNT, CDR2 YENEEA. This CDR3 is CASSLNGLAPPDTQYF. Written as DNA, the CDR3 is TGTGCCAGCAGCCTGAACGGACTAGCGCCCCCGGATACGCAGTATTTT.

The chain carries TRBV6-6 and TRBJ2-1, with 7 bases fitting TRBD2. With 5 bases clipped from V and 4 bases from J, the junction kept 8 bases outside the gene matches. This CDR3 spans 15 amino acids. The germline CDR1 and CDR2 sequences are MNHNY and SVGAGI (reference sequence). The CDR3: CASSRTSSFYNEQFF. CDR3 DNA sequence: TGTGCCAGCAGTCGGACTAGTTCCTTTTACAATGAGCAGTTCTTC.

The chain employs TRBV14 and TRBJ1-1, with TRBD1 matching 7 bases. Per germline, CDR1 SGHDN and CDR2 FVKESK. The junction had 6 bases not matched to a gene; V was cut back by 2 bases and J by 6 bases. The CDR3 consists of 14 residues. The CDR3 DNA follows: TGTGCCAGCAGCCAAAACCGACAGGGAGCTGAAGCTTTCTTT. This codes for CASSQNRQGAEAFF.

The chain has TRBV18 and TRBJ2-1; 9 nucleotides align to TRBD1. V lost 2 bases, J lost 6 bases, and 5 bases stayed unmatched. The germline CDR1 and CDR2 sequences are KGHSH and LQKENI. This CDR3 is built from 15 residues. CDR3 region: CASSPGGTGLNEQFF. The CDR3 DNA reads TGTGCCAGCTCACCAGGGGGGACAGGGCTCAATGAGCAGTTCTTC.

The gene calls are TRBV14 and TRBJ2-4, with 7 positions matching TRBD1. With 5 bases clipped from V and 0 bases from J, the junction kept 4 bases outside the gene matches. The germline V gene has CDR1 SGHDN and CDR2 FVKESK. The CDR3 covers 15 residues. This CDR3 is CASSARGSAKNIQYF. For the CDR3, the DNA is TGTGCCAGCAGCGCCAGGGGGTCAGCCAAAAACATTCAGTACTTC.

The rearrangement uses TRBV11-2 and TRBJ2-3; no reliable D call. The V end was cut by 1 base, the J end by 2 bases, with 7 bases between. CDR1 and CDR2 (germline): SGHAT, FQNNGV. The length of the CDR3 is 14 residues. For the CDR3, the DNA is TGTGCCAGCAGCTTAGTCCGGATCACAGATACGCAGTATTTT. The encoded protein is CASSLVRITDTQYF.

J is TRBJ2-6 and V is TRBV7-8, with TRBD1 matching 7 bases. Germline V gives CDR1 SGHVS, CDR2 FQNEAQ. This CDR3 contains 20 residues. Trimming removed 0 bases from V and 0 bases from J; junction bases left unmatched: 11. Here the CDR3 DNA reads TGTGCCAGCAGCTTAGCTCACTCCGGGACAGCAATCTCTGGGGCCAACGTCCTGACTTTC. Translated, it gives CASSLAHSGTAISGANVLTF.